A single sample is the source of the 6 T cell receptor beta chains below, sequenced in a study of blood T cell repertoires in COVID-19. Libraries were prepared by immunoSEQ multiplex PCR; TCRdb keeps only in-frame clonotypes and omits some of them. This sample has over 200,000 clones, with around nine tenths found just once. Sequencing was done on a sample of PBMCs or T cells enriched from blood (not recorded which). The receptors stem from a woman aged 25 to 39 with acute COVID-19.

The V gene is TRBV4-2, the J gene TRBJ2-2; D is perhaps TRBD2 (7 bases). The germline V gene has CDR1 LGHNA and CDR2 YNFKEQ. V shed 5 bases and J shed 6 bases, with 13 bases lying between them. This CDR3 spans 14 amino acids. Here the CDR3 reads CASSLGGGAGELFF. The CDR3 DNA follows: TGTGCCAGCAGCTTAGGGGGGGGTGCCGGGGAGCTGTTTTTT.

V gene TRBV14 combines with J gene TRBJ1-2, with TRBD1 identical over 10 bases. With 4 bases clipped from V and 6 bases from J, the junction kept 14 bases outside the gene matches. This CDR3 is 17 amino acids long. The germline V gene has CDR1 SGHDN and CDR2 FVKESK. Written as DNA, the CDR3 is TGTGCCAGCAGCCTCATCCGGGACAGGGGCCCCCAGGATGGCTACACCTTC. Its translation is CASSLIRDRGPQDGYTF. Using reference TRBV14 and TRBJ1-2 for the parts outside the CDR3, the full variable domain is EAGVTQFPSHSVIEKGQTVTLRCDPISGHDNLYWYRRVMGKEIKFLLHFVKESKQDESGMPNNRFLAERTGGTYSTLKVQPAELEDSGVYFCASSLIRDRGPQDGYTFGSGTRLTVV.

The chain recombines TRBV30 with TRBJ1-5, with D perhaps TRBD1 (5 bases). Germline V gene sequence: CDR1 GTSNPN, CDR2 SVGIG (reference sequence). Trimming took off 2 bases at V and 3 bases at J, with 11 bases between the two ends. This CDR3 contains 14 residues. Here the CDR3 reads CAWSSQGYNQPQHF. CDR3 in DNA: TGTGCCTGGAGTTCCCAGGGCTACAATCAGCCCCAGCATTTT. The variable domain in full, with the rest retrieved from reference TRBV30 and TRBJ1-5, is SQTIHQWPATLVQPVGSPLSLECTVEGTSNPNLYWYRQAAGRGLQLLFYSVGIGQISSEVPQNLSASRPQDRQFILSSKKLLLSDSGFYLCAWSSQGYNQPQHFGDGTRLSIL.

Here the CDR3 DNA reads TGTGCCAGCAGCCATCCGGGGGGGGCTGAAGCTTTCTTT. Its translation is CASSHPGGAEAFF. V usage is TRBV11-2 and J usage is TRBJ1-1; a weak D match, TRBD1 (5 bases). The CDR3 totals 13 residues. Germline lookup yields CDR1 SGHAT and CDR2 FQNNGV. V was clipped by 5 bases and J by 6 bases, with 13 bases between them.

The chain is built from TRBV7-9 and TRBJ2-3, with D unresolved. Germline V gene data show CDR1 as SEHNR and CDR2 as FQNEAQ (reference sequence). There are 13 residues in the CDR3. Trimming took off 2 bases at V and 9 bases at J, with 12 bases between the two ends. CDR3 amino acids: CASSLRDSETQYF. CDR3 in DNA: TGTGCCAGCAGCTTAAGAGACTCCGAAACGCAGTATTTT.

The chain combines TRBV5-6 with TRBJ1-1, with D perhaps matching TRBD1 (5 bases). The CDR3 covers 11 residues. Germline V lookup: CDR1 SGHDT, CDR2 YYEEEE. Trimming removed 7 bases at V and 8 bases at J, with 12 bases between. CDR3 protein: CASSYGAEAFF. CDR3 bases: TGTGCCAGCTCTTATGGGGCAGAAGCTTTCTTT.